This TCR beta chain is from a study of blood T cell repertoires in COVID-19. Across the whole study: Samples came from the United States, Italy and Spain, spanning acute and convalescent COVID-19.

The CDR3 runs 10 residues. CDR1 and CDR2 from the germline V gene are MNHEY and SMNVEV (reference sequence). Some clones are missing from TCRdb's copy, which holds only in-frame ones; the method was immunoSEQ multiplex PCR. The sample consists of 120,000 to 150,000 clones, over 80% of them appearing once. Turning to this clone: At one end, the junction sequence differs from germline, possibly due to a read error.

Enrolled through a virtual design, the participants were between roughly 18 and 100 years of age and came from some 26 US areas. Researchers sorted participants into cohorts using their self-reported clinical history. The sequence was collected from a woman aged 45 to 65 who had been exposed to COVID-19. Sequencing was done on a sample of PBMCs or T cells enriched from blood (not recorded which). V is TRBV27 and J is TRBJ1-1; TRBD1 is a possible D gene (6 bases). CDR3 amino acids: CVVGALKAFF. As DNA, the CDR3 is TGCGTGGTGGGGGCCCTCAAGGCTTTCTTT.